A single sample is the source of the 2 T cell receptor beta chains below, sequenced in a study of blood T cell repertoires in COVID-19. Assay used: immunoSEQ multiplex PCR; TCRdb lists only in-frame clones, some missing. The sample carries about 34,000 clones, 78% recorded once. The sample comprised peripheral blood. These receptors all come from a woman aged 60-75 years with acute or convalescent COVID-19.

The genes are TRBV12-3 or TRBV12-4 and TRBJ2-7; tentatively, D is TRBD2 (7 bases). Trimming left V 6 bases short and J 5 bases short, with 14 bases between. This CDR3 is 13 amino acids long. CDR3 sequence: CASRQTGGNEQYF. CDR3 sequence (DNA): TGTGCCAGCAGACAGACGGGGGGCAACGAGCAGTACTTC.

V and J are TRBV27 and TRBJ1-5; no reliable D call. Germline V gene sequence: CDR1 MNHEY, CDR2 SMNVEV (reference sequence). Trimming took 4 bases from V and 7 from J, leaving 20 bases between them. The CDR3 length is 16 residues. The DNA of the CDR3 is TGTGCCAGCAGTTCCGGCCCCCCCGGGAATACCCAGCCCCAGCATTTT. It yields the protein CASSSGPPGNTQPQHF.